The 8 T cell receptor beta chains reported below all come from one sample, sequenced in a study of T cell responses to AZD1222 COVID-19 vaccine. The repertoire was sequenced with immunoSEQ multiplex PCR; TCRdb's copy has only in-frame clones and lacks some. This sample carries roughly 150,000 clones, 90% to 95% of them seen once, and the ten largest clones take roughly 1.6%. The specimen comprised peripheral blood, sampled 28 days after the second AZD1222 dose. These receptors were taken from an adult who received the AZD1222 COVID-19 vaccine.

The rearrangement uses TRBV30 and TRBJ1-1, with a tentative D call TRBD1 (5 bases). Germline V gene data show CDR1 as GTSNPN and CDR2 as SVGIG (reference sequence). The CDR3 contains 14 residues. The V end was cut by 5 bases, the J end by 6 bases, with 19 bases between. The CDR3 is CAWSPGVGGAEAFF. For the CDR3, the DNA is TGTGCCTGGTCGCCGGGTGTGGGGGGAGCTGAAGCTTTCTTT.

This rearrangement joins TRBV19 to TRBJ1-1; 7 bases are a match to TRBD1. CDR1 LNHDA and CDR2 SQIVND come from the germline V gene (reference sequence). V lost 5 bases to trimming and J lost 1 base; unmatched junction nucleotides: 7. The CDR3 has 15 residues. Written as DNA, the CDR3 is TGTGCCAGTAGTCCTAGACAGGGTGGGAACACTGAAGCTTTCTTT. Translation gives CASSPRQGGNTEAFF.

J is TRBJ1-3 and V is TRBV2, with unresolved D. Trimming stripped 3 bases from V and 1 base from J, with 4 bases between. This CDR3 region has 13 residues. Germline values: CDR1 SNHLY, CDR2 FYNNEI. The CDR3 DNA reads TGTGCCAGCAGTGATCCATCTGGAAACACCATATATTTT. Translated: CASSDPSGNTIYF.

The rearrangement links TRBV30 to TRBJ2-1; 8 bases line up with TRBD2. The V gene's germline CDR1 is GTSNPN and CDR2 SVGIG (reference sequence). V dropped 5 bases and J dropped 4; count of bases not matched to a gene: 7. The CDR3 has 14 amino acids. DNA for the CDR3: TGTGCCTGGGCCGGACTAGCTACTTACAATGAGCAGTTCTTC. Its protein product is CAWAGLATYNEQFF.

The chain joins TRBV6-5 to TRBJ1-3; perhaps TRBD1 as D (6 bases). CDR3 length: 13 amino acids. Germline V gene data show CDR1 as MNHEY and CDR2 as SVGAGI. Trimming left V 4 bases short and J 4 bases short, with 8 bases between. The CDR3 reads CASSSGAGNTIYF. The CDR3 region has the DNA TGTGCCAGCAGTTCAGGGGCCGGAAACACCATATATTTT.

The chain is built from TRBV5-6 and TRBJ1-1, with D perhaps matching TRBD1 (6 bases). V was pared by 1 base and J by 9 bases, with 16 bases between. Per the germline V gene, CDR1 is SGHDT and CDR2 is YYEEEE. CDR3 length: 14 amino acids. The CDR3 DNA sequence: TGTGCCAGCAGCTTGAGGGGAGGTGACAGGAAAGCTTTCTTT. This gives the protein CASSLRGGDRKAFF.

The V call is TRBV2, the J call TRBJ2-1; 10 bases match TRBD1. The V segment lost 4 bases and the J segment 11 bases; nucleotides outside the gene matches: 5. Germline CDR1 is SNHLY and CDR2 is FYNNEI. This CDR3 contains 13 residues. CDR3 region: CASSGGTGVQQFF. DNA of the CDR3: TGTGCCAGCAGTGGGGGGACAGGGGTGCAGCAGTTCTTC.

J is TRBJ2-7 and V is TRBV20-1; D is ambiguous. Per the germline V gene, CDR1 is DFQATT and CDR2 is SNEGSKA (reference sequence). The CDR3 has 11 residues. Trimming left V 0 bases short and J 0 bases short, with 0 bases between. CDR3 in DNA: TGCAGTGCTAGAGACTCCTACGAGCAGTACTTC. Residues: CSARDSYEQYF.